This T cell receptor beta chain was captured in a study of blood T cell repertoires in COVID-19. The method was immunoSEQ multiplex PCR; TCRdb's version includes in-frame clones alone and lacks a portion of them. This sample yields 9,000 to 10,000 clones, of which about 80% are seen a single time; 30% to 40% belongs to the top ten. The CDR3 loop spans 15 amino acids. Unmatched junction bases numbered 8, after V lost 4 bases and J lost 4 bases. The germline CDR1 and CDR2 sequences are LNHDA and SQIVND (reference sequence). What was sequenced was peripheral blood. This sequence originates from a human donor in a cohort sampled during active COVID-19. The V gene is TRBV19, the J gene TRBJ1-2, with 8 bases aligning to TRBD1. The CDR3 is CASSRDRRVGYGYTF. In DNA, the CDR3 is TGTGCCAGTAGTAGGGACAGGCGAGTCGGCTATGGCTACACCTTC.